The clone carrying this T cell receptor (beta chain) showed up just a few times. TCRdb re-called the 5' RACE reads with MiXCR, one entry per CDR3 protein. The table shows 150,000 to 200,000 distinct CDR3 sequences, with around 8.5% occurring only once. The data were obtained in a study of T cells after yellow fever vaccination. There are 15 residues in the CDR3. Per the germline V gene, CDR1 is SGHTA and CDR2 is FQGNSA. V was pared by 2 bases and J by 10 bases, with 15 bases between. The material was CD8+ T cells sorted from PBMCs, obtained 45 days after the yellow fever booster vaccination. The rearrangement uses TRBV7-2 and TRBJ1-6; maybe TRBD1 (5 bases). This clonotype was sampled from a man between 18 and 29 years old who received the YFV17D yellow fever vaccine. The CDR3 protein is CASSLRGRGQSPLHF. In DNA, the CDR3 is TGTGCCAGCAGCTTAAGGGGACGAGGGCAATCACCCCTCCACTTT.